This record looks at one TCR beta chain sequence and its context. Its antigen is undetermined. Described time point: baseline, week 1 (first vaccination visit). Treatment in this sample: pre-vaccination baseline after standard-of-care therapy. This entry comes from a study of a mutant IDH1 vaccine in newly diagnosed glioma. Study context: Most had both radiotherapy and temozolomide beforehand; others had only one. Regarding the study as a whole: Researchers report vaccine-induced immune responses in about 94% of patients.

This table comes from immunoSEQ multiplex PCR, and its TCRdb copy is limited to in-frame clones, with some not included. The repertoire has 45,000 to 65,000 clones, around 80% of them found once; the top ten carry approximately 20%. The ends lost 6 bases at V and 8 bases at J; junction bases unmatched: 3. The CDR3 extends over 12 amino acids. Per the germline V gene, CDR1 is LNHDA and CDR2 is SQIVND (reference sequence). The sequencing here drew on PBMCs, taken from a glioma patient treated with radiotherapy, temozolomide or both. This clonotype was obtained from a man aged 18 to 29 with glioma. The rearrangement uses TRBV19 and TRBJ1-4; 7 positions match TRBD1. Here the CDR3 DNA reads TGTGCCAGTAGCCGGGACAGAGAAAAACTGTTTTTT. Translation: CASSRDREKLFF.